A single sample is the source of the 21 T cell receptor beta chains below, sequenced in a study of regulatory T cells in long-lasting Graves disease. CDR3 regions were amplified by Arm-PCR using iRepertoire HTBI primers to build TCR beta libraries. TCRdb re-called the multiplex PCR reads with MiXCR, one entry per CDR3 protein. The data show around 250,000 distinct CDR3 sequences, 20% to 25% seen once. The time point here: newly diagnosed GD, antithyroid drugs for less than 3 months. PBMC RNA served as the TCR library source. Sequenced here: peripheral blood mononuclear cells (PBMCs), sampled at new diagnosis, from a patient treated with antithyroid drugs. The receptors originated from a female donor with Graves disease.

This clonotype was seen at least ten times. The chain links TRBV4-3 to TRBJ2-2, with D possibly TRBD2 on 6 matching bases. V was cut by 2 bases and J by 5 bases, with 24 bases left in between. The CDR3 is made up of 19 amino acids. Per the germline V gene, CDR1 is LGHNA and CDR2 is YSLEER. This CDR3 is CASSQSRRFGTSTTGELFF. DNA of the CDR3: TGCGCCAGCAGCCAAAGCCGGCGCTTCGGGACTTCTACGACCGGGGAGCTGTTTTTT.

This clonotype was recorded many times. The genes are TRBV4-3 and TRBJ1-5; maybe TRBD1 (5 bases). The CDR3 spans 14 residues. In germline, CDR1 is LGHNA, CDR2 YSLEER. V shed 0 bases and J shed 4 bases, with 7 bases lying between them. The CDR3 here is CASSQDQGNQPQHF. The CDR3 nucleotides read TGCGCCAGCAGCCAAGATCAGGGAAATCAGCCCCAGCATTTT.

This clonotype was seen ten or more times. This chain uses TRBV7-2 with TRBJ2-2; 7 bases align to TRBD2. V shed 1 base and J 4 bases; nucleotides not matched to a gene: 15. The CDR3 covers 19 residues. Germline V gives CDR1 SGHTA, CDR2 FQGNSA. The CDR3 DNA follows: TGTGCCAGCAGCTTAGATTTTACTAGCGCCCTCCGCCGCACCGGGGAGCTGTTTTTT. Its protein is CASSLDFTSALRRTGELFF.

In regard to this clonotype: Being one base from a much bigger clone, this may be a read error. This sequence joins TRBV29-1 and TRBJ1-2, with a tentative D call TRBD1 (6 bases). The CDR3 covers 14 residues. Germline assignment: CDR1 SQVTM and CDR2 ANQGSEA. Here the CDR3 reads CSVEDLGGNYCYTF. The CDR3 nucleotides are TGCAGCGTTGAAGATCTAGGGGGGAACTATTGCTACACCTTC. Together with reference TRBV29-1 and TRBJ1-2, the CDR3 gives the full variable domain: SAVISQKPSRDICQRGTSLTIQCQVDSQVTMMFWYRQQPGQSLTLIATANQGSEATYESGFVIDKFPISRPNLTFSTLTVSNMSPEDSSIYLCSVEDLGGNYCYTFGSGTRLTVV.

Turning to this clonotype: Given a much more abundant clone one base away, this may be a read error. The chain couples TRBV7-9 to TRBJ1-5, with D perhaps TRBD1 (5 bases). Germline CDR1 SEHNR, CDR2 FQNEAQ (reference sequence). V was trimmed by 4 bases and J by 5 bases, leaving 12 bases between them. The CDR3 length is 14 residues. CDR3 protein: CASSSTGSDQPQHF. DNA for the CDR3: TGTGCCAGCAGCTCAACAGGCTCCGATCAGCCCCAGCATTTT.

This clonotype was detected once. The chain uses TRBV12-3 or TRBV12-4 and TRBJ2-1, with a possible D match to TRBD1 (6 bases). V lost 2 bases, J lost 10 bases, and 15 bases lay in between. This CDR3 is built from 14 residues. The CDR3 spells CASSLNRFDREQFF. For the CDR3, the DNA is TGTGCCAGCAGTTTAAATCGATTTGACAGGGAGCAGTTCTTC.

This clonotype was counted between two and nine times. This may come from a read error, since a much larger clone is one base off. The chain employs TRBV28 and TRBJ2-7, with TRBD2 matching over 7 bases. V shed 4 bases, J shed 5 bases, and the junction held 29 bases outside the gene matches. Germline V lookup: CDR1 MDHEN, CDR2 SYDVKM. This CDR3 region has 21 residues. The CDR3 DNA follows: TGTGCCAGCAGTTCAGGCATCGGAATCCAAAGGGACGCTATGGGGGGGAACGAGCAGTACTTC. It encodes CASSSGIGIQRDAMGGNEQYF.

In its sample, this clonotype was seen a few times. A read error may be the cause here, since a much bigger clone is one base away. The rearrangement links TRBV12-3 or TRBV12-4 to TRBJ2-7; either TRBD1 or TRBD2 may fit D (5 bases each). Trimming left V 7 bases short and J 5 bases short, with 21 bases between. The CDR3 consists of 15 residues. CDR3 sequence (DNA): TGTGCCAGCATTTACGGCCGACAGAGGGGCAACGAGCAGTACTTC. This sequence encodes CASIYGRQRGNEQYF.

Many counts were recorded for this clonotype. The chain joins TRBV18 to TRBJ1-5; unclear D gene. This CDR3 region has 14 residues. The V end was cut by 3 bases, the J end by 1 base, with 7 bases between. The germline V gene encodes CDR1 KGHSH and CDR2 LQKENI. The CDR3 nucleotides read TGTGCCAGCTCACCTCGTCAGAGCAATCAGCCCCAGCATTTT. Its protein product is CASSPRQSNQPQHF.

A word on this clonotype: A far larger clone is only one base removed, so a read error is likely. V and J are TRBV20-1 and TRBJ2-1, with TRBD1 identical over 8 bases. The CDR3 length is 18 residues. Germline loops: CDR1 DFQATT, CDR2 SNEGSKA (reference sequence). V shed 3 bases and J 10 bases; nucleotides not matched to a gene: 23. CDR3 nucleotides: TGCAGTGCTAGCAGTGTCAGGGGGCGCGAGGGAGCATCCTACGAGCAGTTCTTC. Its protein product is CSASSVRGREGASYEQFF.

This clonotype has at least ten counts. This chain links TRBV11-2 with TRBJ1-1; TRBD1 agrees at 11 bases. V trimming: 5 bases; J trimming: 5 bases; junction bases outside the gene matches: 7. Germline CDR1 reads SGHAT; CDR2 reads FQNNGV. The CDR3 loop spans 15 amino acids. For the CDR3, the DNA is TGTGCCAGCAGCCCACAGGGACAGGGGGGTACTGAAGCTTTCTTT. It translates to CASSPQGQGGTEAFF.

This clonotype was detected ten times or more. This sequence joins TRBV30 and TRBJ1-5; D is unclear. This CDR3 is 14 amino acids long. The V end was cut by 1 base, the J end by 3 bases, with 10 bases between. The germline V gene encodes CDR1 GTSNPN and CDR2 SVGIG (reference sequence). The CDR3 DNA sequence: TGTGCCTGGAGTGGGCAGGTTGACAATCAGCCCCAGCATTTT. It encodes CAWSGQVDNQPQHF.

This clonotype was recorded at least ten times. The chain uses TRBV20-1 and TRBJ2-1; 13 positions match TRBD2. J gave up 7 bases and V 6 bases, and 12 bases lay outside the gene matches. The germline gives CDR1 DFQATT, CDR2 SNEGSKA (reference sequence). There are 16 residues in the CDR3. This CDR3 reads CSAVGTSGAPTNEQFF. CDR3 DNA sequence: TGCAGTGCCGTCGGGACTAGCGGGGCCCCTACGAATGAGCAGTTCTTC.

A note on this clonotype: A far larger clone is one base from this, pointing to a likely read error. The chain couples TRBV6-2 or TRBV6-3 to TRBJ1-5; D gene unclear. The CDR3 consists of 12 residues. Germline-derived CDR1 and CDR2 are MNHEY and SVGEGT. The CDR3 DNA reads TGTGCCAACAGTGACGGAGGACAGCCCCAGCATTTT. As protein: CANSDGGQPQHF.

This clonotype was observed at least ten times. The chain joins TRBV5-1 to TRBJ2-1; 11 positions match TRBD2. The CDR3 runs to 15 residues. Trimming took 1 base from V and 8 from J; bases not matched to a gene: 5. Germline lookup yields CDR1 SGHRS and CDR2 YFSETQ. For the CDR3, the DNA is TGCGCCAGCAGCTTGCTAGCGGGAGGACCGGATGAGCAGTTCTTC. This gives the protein CASSLLAGGPDEQFF.

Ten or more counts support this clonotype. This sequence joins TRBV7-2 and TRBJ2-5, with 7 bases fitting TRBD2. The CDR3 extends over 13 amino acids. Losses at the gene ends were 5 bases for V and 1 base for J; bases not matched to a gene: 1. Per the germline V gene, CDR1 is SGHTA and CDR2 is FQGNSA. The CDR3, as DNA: TGTGCCAGCAGCCCGGGGGGCCAAGAGACCCAGTACTTC. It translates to CASSPGGQETQYF.

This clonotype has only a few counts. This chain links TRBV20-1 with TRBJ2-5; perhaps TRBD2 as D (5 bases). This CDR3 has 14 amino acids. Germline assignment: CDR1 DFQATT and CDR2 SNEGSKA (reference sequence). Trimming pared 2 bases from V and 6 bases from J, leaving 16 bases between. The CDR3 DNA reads TGCAGTGCTAGACCCGGGGAACAAGTAAAGACCCAGTACTTC. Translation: CSARPGEQVKTQYF.

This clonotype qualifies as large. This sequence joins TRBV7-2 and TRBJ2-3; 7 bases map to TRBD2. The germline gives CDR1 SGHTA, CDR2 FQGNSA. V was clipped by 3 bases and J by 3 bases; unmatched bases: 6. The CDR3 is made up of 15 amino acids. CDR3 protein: CASSLWGEGTDTQYF. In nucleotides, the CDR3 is TGTGCCAGCAGCTTGTGGGGGGAGGGGACAGATACGCAGTATTTT.

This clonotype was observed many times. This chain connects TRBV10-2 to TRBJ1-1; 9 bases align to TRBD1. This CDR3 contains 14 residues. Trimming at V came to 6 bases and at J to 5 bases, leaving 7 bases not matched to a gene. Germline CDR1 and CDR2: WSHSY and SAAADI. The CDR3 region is CASRETGGRTEAFF. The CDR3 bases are TGCGCCAGCAGAGAGACAGGGGGGAGGACTGAAGCTTTCTTT.

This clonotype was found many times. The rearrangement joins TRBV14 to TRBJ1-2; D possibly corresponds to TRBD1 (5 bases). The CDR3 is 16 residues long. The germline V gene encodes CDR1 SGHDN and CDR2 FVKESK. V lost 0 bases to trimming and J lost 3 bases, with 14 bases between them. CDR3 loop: CASSQEGQGGYYGYTF. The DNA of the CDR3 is TGTGCCAGCAGCCAAGAAGGCCAGGGAGGCTACTATGGCTACACCTTC.

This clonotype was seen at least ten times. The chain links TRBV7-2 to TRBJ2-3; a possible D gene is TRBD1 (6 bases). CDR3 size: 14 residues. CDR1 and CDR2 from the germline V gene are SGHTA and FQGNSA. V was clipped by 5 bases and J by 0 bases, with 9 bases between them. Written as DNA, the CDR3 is TGTGCCAGCAGCCAGCAGGGGAGCACAGATACGCAGTATTTT. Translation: CASSQQGSTDTQYF.